This T cell receptor beta chain was documented in a study of T cell clones after liver transplantation (dated by TCRdb to the late 2010s). About the investigation overall: Samples were obtained from ITN030ST, a randomized trial in which withdrawal of immunosuppression was attempted within 2 years of liver transplantation. Donor-reactive T cell clones were identified by TCRbeta sequencing following a pre-transplant mixed lymphocyte reaction and were subsequently tracked in post-transplant blood. As an antigen-independent comparator for donor-reactive sequences, third party-reactive TCRbeta sequences were also identified from pre-transplant MLRs. Of the eight recipients, three were HCV-positive, while the remaining recipients had been transplanted for non-autoimmune, non-viral indications. No induction therapy was given to the subjects, and standard immunosuppression was administered until randomization at 12-24 months post-transplant. Tolerance was defined as complete withdrawal of immunosuppression for at least one year without a rise in liver enzymes beyond twice the upper limit of normal. Blood samples were collected pre-transplant, pre-randomization before withdrawal, and post-randomization after either complete withdrawal or failed withdrawal. Of the 8 liver transplant recipients making up the studied cohort, 3 were classified as tolerant and 5 as non-tolerant. Study-wide findings and limitations: Without allograft tissue specimens, donor-reactive T cells may have migrated into the graft rather than being deleted. Circulating donor-reactive CD4 TCRbeta sequences fell significantly post-transplant in most of the 8 subjects, irrespective of tolerance or HCV status. After accounting for repertoire turnover, donor-reactive detection was significantly reduced in 7 of 8 subjects for CD4 and 8 of 8 for CD8. Because of small, heterogeneous patient numbers and non-standardized post-transplant time points, the conclusions were only preliminary. A greater decline was seen for donor-reactive sequences than for third party-reactive sequences, suggesting partial antigen-specific deletion unrelated to withdrawal success. Low numbers of available donor cells limited the measurable donor-reactive repertoire in two subjects.

Comments on this clone: It lacks a known antigen. Base-call qualities are not available, and no considerably larger clone is one nucleotide away.

Thawed unstimulated PBMCs were stained for CD3, CD4 and CD8 and FACS-sorted into CD3+CD4+ and CD3+CD8+ populations. Each of the 8 studied subjects was randomized to immunosuppression withdrawal. The Qiagen DNeasy Blood and Tissue Kit was used to isolate genomic DNA. V lost 5 bases and J lost 3 bases, and the count of bases not matched to a germline gene is 19. The germline V gene gives CDR1 as SGHNT and CDR2 as YENEEA. The CDR3 goes from the cysteine to the phenylalanine over 19 residues. This entry keeps only the CDR3 DNA: 57 bases, framed from base 1. High-throughput TCRbeta CDR3 sequencing of frozen genomic DNA was performed by immunoSEQ, including PCR amplification, mapping, bias correction and internal controls. As for the authors' bioinformatics: Only productive rearrangements were retained, and each unique TCRbeta sequence was defined by its CDR3 nucleotide sequence together with its V and J gene. A sequence counted as donor-reactive only if the sequence showed at least 5-fold expansion in CFSE-low cells compared with unstimulated pre-transplant cells and had a frequency of at least 0.01%. Minimum frequency thresholds were set for each subject based on the unstimulated sample with the lowest template count, ensuring at least 90% detection power. Repertoire turnover was measured by Jensen-Shannon divergence between the top 1000 TCRbeta sequences post- and pre-transplant. Changes in detection of donor-reactive sequences were assessed with two-sided Fisher's exact tests. The immuneACCESS repertoire file appears here via TCRdb, limited to in-frame rearrangements. These files lack a portion of the clones; in checked studies, under half of the deficit traces to unresolved V genes, and the cause of the others is not known. The V and J calls and clone size come from that table; D and trimming were worked out from the DNA. The sample yields approximately 51,000 clones; roughly 71% were counted once. 9.9% of the sample lies in the top ten.

The source is a human patient who received a liver transplant. Some T cells present after a transplant may be cells of the graft donor. The V and J segments used are TRBV11-3 and TRBJ2-1; 7 central bases correspond to TRBD1. The specimen comprised CD4+ T cells from blood, sampled around 54 months after liver transplant. DNA sequence: TGTGCCAGCAGCCGAACCTCCATTAAGGGGGCTGTGGGCTACAATGAGCAGTTCTTC. It codes for CASSRTSIKGAVGYNEQFF.